The 26 T cell receptor beta chains below were found in one sample sequenced in a study of T cells and copy number aberrations in small-cell lung cancer. The table came from immunoSEQ multiplex PCR; TCRdb's copy has only in-frame clones and leaves some out. The sample has 6,000 to 7,500 clones, 65% to 90% seen once. The sequencing sample was made of normal tissue next to the tumor. The receptors derive from a woman aged 45-65 years with small cell lung cancer.

This chain connects TRBV6-1 to TRBJ2-6; the D gene is possibly TRBD1 (6 bases). CDR1 is MNHNS, CDR2 SASEGT, per germline. The CDR3 sequence is 18 residues long. Trimming cost V 4 bases and J 0 bases, with 16 bases left between them. CDR3 in DNA: TGTGCCAGCAGTGCCCAGGGGTCTTCCCTCTCTGGGGCCAACGTCCTGACTTTC. Translation: CASSAQGSSLSGANVLTF.

The chain links TRBV7-9 to TRBJ2-5; possible D gene TRBD2, 5 bases. V shed 1 base and J shed 4 bases, with 16 bases lying between them. Germline-derived CDR1 and CDR2 are SEHNR and FQNEAQ (reference sequence). The CDR3 runs 16 residues. The chain's CDR3 is CASSLESAGWGETQYF. In DNA form, the CDR3 reads TGTGCCAGCAGCTTAGAGAGCGCGGGTTGGGGAGAGACCCAGTACTTC.

The chain couples TRBV5-1 to TRBJ2-1; 7 bases agree with TRBD2. CDR3 length equals 15 residues. Germline CDR1 SGHRS, CDR2 YFSETQ. The J segment lost 8 bases and the V segment lost 6 bases, leaving 14 bases of the junction unmatched. CDR3 in amino acids: CASTLGAGVSDEQFF. As DNA, the CDR3 is TGCGCCAGCACCCTCGGGGCGGGAGTTTCGGATGAGCAGTTCTTC.

The chain employs TRBV7-8 and TRBJ2-7; either TRBD1 or TRBD2 may supply D (5 bases each). CDR3 size: 13 residues. The V gene's germline CDR1 is SGHVS and CDR2 FQNEAQ. V was clipped by 1 base and J by 3 bases, with 7 bases between them. As DNA, the CDR3 is TGTGCCAGCAGCTTAGGGGGGAACTACGAGCAGTACTTC. Translated, it gives CASSLGGNYEQYF.

The chain links TRBV11-2 to TRBJ1-1; the D is unclear. The germline gives CDR1 SGHAT, CDR2 FQNNGV. Between the trimmed V and J ends, which lost 1 base and 2 bases, there was a span of 11 bases. The CDR3 loop spans 15 amino acids. CDR3 nucleotide sequence: TGTGCCAGCAGCTTAGCACTAGGAACAAACACTGAAGCTTTCTTT. As protein: CASSLALGTNTEAFF.

This sequence joins TRBV13 and TRBJ2-3, with 11 bases matching TRBD2. V lost 4 bases, J lost 2 bases, and 14 bases stayed unmatched. The CDR3 loop spans 19 amino acids. The germline CDR1 and CDR2 sequences are PRHDT and FYEKMQ (reference sequence). The DNA of the CDR3 is TGTGCCAGCAGCTCCCAATTAGCGGGAGGGACAGTATACACAGATACGCAGTATTTT. It yields the protein CASSSQLAGGTVYTDTQYF.

Only one count was recorded for this clone. This chain joins TRBV6-5 and TRBJ2-2; TRBD1 is a possible D gene (6 bases). Trimming stripped 6 bases from V and 1 base from J, with 9 bases between. The germline V gene has CDR1 MNHEY and CDR2 SVGAGI. The CDR3 sequence is 14 residues long. The CDR3 DNA sequence: TGTGCCAGCAGGGAGACAGGGAACACCGGGGAGCTGTTTTTT. Translated: CASRETGNTGELFF.

The chain recombines TRBV7-2 with TRBJ2-3, with TRBD2 matching 10 bases. CDR3 size: 13 residues. Germline CDR1 and CDR2: SGHTA and FQGNSA. V dropped 4 bases and J dropped 14; count of bases not matched to a gene: 9. The CDR3: CASSSASGRGAYF. Here the CDR3 DNA reads TGTGCCAGCAGCTCCGCTAGCGGGAGAGGTGCGTATTTT.

The chain combines TRBV11-1 with TRBJ1-2, with D possibly TRBD1 on 6 matching bases. The CDR3 spans 14 residues. Germline V lookup: CDR1 SGHAT, CDR2 FQDESV (reference sequence). Trimming took off 3 bases at V and 0 bases at J, with 8 bases between the two ends. DNA of the CDR3: TGTGCCAGCAGCTTGGGGGGCGCTAACTATGGCTACACCTTC. Its translation: CASSLGGANYGYTF. Full variable domain (outside the CDR3, taken from reference TRBV11-1 and TRBJ1-2): EAEVAQSPRYKITEKSQAVAFWCDPISGHATLYWYRQILGQGPELLVQFQDESVVDDSQLPKDRFSAERLKGVDSTLKIQPAELGDSAMYLCASSLGGANYGYTFGSGTRLTVV.

The chain is built from TRBV20-1 and TRBJ1-1; unclear D gene. Germline loops: CDR1 DFQATT, CDR2 SNEGSKA (reference sequence). V gave up 6 bases and J gave up 1 base, with 6 bases separating them. The CDR3 sequence is 11 residues long. CDR3: CSAGKNTEAFF. The CDR3 nucleotides are TGCAGTGCCGGGAAGAACACTGAAGCTTTCTTT.

The chain uses TRBV28 and TRBJ1-4; D possibly corresponds to TRBD1 (5 bases). The germline gives CDR1 MDHEN, CDR2 SYDVKM. Trimming pared 3 bases from V and 6 bases from J, leaving 14 bases between. The CDR3 runs 15 residues. The CDR3 nucleotides read TGTGCCAGCAGTTTCCTGGGACCACAAGATGAAAAACTGTTTTTT. It translates to CASSFLGPQDEKLFF.

This rearrangement joins TRBV11-2 to TRBJ2-7; possible D gene TRBD2, 5 bases. This CDR3 region has 11 residues. V was pared by 8 bases and J by 7 bases, with 12 bases between. Germline V gene lookup returns CDR1 SGHAT and CDR2 FQNNGV. This CDR3 is CASPFRGEQYF. The CDR3 region has the DNA TGTGCCAGCCCCTTCAGAGGGGAGCAGTACTTC.

The J gene is TRBJ2-5, the V gene TRBV28, with D unresolved. The length of the CDR3 is 14 residues. Trimming took 2 bases from V and 2 from J, leaving 9 bases between them. Per the germline V gene, CDR1 is MDHEN and CDR2 is SYDVKM. DNA for the CDR3: TGTGCCAGCAGTTTAGGACGTATACAAGAGACCCAGTACTTC. This codes for CASSLGRIQETQYF.

The rearrangement links TRBV5-1 to TRBJ2-2, with TRBD2 matching 12 bases. V gave up 5 bases and J gave up 7 bases; unmatched junction bases: 15. This CDR3 region has 18 residues. The V gene's germline CDR1 is SGHRS and CDR2 YFSETQ. The CDR3 loop is CASRSTARTSGTGGELFF. The DNA for the CDR3 is TGCGCCAGCAGGAGTACCGCAAGGACTAGCGGGACTGGCGGGGAGCTGTTTTTT.

This chain joins TRBV10-3 and TRBJ2-5, with TRBD2 matching over 15 bases. Trimming removed 2 bases from V and 2 bases from J; junction bases left unmatched: 3. This CDR3 comprises 17 residues. CDR1 and CDR2 (germline): ENHRY, SYGVKD. The CDR3 region has the DNA TGTGCCATCAGTGAGGGACTAGCGGGAGGGGGACAAGAGACCCAGTACTTC. Translation: CAISEGLAGGGQETQYF.

The V and J genes are TRBV5-4 and TRBJ2-1, with D possibly being TRBD2 (5 bases). V was trimmed by 4 bases and J by 8 bases, leaving 13 bases between them. CDR1 and CDR2 (germline): SGHNT, YYREEE (reference sequence). The CDR3 covers 13 residues. In nucleotides, the CDR3 is TGTGCCAGCAGCCTCGGAACTAGTGATGAGCAGTTCTTC. It is translated as CASSLGTSDEQFF.

The V gene is TRBV4-3, the J gene TRBJ2-2, with D perhaps TRBD1 (6 bases). The V gene's germline CDR1 is LGHNA and CDR2 YSLEER. V was trimmed by 3 bases and J by 6 bases, leaving 14 bases between them. This CDR3 spans 15 amino acids. The CDR3 protein is CASSQSGVAAGELFF. In DNA form, the CDR3 reads TGCGCCAGCAGCCAGTCAGGGGTCGCGGCCGGGGAGCTGTTTTTT.

V and J are TRBV6-4 and TRBJ1-1; TRBD1 might be the D (6 bases). The CDR3 has 16 residues. Germline CDR1 and CDR2: MRHNA and SNTAGT. V was clipped by 6 bases and J by 1 base, with 18 bases between them. CDR3 sequence reads: CASSKQGGLANTEAFF. CDR3 in DNA: TGTGCCAGCAGCAAACAGGGAGGTTTAGCGAACACTGAAGCTTTCTTT.

This chain connects TRBV6-1 to TRBJ2-5; possibly TRBD1 for D (5 bases). Germline V gene sequence: CDR1 MNHNS, CDR2 SASEGT. V shed 3 bases and J shed 5 bases, with 16 bases lying between them. This CDR3 has 15 amino acids. This chain's CDR3 is CASSDTGWGDETQYF. The CDR3, as DNA: TGTGCCAGCAGTGACACCGGATGGGGCGACGAGACCCAGTACTTC.

The gene calls are TRBV7-2 and TRBJ2-1; TRBD2 is a possible D gene (5 bases). The CDR3 has 14 amino acids. Germline V gene sequence: CDR1 SGHTA, CDR2 FQGNSA. The V and J ends lost 0 bases and 8 bases respectively, with 11 bases between them. For the CDR3, the DNA is TGTGCCAGCAGCTTAGCCCTAGCTTCCGATGAGCAGTTCTTC. Amino acids: CASSLALASDEQFF.

The genes are TRBV18 and TRBJ1-3; maybe TRBD1 (5 bases). The germline V gene encodes CDR1 KGHSH and CDR2 LQKENI. The V end lost 9 bases, the J end lost 3 bases, and 18 bases lay between the germline ends. The CDR3 is made up of 15 amino acids. The DNA for the CDR3 is TGTGCCAGTAACGTCCAAGGGACTCTTGGAAACACCATATATTTT. It encodes CASNVQGTLGNTIYF.

The chain joins TRBV30 to TRBJ1-2, with D possibly being TRBD1 (5 bases). CDR1 is GTSNPN and CDR2 is SVGIG in the germline V gene (reference sequence). The CDR3 is 12 amino acids. V lost 7 bases to trimming and J lost 5 bases, with 14 bases between them. CDR3 region: CAFTGTAYGYTF. CDR3 DNA: TGTGCCTTCACCGGGACGGCTTATGGCTACACCTTC.

The rearrangement uses TRBV5-4 and TRBJ1-2, with D uncertain. V was pared by 3 bases and J by 2 bases, with 11 bases between. Germline CDR1 SGHNT, CDR2 YYREEE (reference sequence). The CDR3 has 14 residues. Here the CDR3 DNA reads TGTGCCAGCAGCTCGGATCGATCCAACTATGGCTACACCTTC. Translation: CASSSDRSNYGYTF.

The chain links TRBV2 to TRBJ1-2; a possible D gene is TRBD1 (6 bases). CDR1 and CDR2 (germline): SNHLY, FYNNEI. This CDR3 contains 15 residues. Trimming stripped 6 bases from V and 3 bases from J, with 17 bases between. The DNA for the CDR3 is TGTGCCAGCAGCCCCAGCTTGGGGGCCCACTATGGCTACACCTTC. Residues: CASSPSLGAHYGYTF.

This clone was seen a handful of times. The V gene is TRBV6-1, the J gene TRBJ2-2, with TRBD2 identical over 13 bases. This CDR3 contains 14 residues. With V trimmed by 8 bases and J by 3 bases, 0 bases remained unmatched. In germline, CDR1 is MNHNS, CDR2 SASEGT. CDR3 in amino acids: CASGTSGDTGELFF. CDR3 sequence (DNA): TGTGCCAGCGGGACTAGCGGGGACACCGGGGAGCTGTTTTTT.

This chain uses TRBV6-5 with TRBJ2-3, with TRBD1 identical over 10 bases. The CDR3 is 16 amino acids. Trimming at V came to 0 bases and at J to 4 bases, leaving 4 bases not matched to a gene. CDR1 is MNHEY and CDR2 is SVGAGI in the germline V gene. The CDR3 DNA is TGTGCCAGCAGTTACTCAGGGACAGGGGATTCAGATACGCAGTATTTT. Residues: CASSYSGTGDSDTQYF.